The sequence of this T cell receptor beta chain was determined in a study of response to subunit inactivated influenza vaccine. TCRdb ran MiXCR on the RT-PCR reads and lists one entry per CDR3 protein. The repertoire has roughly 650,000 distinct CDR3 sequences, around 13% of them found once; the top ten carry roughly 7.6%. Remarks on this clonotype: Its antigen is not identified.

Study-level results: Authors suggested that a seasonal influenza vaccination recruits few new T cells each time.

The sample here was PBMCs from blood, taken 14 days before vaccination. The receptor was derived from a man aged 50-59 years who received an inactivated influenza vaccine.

DNA of the CDR3: TGCAGTGCTAGAGATAAAATAAGGGGGGGGAGTGAAGCTTTCTTT. Translation: CSARDKIRGGSEAFF. V usage is TRBV20-1 and J usage is TRBJ1-1; D may be TRBD1 (6 bases). Germline V gene data show CDR1 as DFQATT and CDR2 as SNEGSKA (reference sequence). The V and J ends lost 0 bases and 7 bases respectively, with 18 bases between them. This CDR3 has 15 amino acids.